This record looks at one TCR beta chain sequence and its context. CDR3 length: 13 residues. Germline loops: CDR1 SGHDT, CDR2 YYEEEE. The V and J ends lost 2 bases and 8 bases respectively, with 13 bases between them. TCRdb analysed the RT-PCR reads with MiXCR anew, one entry per CDR3 protein. The sample includes about 570,000 distinct CDR3 sequences, approximately 10% of them seen just once. This sample is part of a study of response to subunit inactivated influenza vaccine. This sample also belongs to another study, concerning T cells expressing NK-cell markers. That work contributes: It was by 5'RACE template switching with UMIs that TCR beta cDNA was made.

This receptor was obtained from a man aged 50-59 years who received an inactivated influenza vaccine. The sequenced sample was PBMCs from blood, obtained on the day of vaccination. This chain joins TRBV5-6 and TRBJ1-2; a weak D match, TRBD1 (6 bases). CDR3 bases: TGTGCCAGCAGCTTACCCAGCAGGGGCGGCTACACCTTC. It specifies CASSLPSRGGYTF. Supplemented by reference TRBV5-6 and TRBJ1-2, the full variable domain reads DAGVTQSPTHLIKTRGQQVTLRCSPKSGHDTVSWYQQALGQGPQFIFQYYEEEERQRGNFPDRFSGHQFPNYSSELNVNALLLGDSALYLCASSLPSRGGYTFGSGTRLTVV.